The source of this TCR beta chain is a study of blood T cell repertoires in COVID-19. In the study overall: Acute-phase and convalescent COVID-19 samples originated in the United States, Italy and Spain.

Clones were read by immunoSEQ multiplex PCR, and TCRdb kept only the in-frame ones, dropping some. The table shows about 52,000 clones, with approximately 84% occurring only once. This clone was counted only a few times. The CDR3 spans 18 residues. Germline V gene sequence: CDR1 SQVTM, CDR2 ANQGSEA. V trimming: 7 bases; J trimming: 2 bases; junction bases outside the gene matches: 13. This TCR derives from a man in his 70s with acute or convalescent COVID-19. The sample consisted of peripheral blood. The chain combines TRBV29-1 with TRBJ2-2, with TRBD2 identical over 13 bases. CDR3: CSATLLAGGMFNTGELFF. Written as DNA, the CDR3 is TGCAGCGCTACGCTACTAGCGGGGGGGATGTTCAACACCGGGGAGCTGTTTTTT.